These 30 T cell receptor beta chains were sequenced from one sample in a study of cytomegalovirus exposure and HLA in healthy donors. It was with 60 Vbeta and 13 Jbeta primers that the PCR ran. TCRdb keeps only in-frame clones here, not all; method: immunoSEQ multiplex PCR. This table has roughly 140,000 clones, around 65% appearing once. The sequenced material came from PBMCs. All receptors derive from a woman aged 30 to 39 in good health and CMV-seropositive.

The V call is TRBV30, the J call TRBJ2-3; D unresolved. Looked up from germline, CDR1 is GTSNPN and CDR2 is SVGIG (reference sequence). Trimming took off 4 bases at V and 2 bases at J, with 16 bases between the two ends. The CDR3 length is 15 residues. The CDR3: CAWMDGGTLTDTQYF. In DNA form, the CDR3 reads TGTGCCTGGATGGATGGCGGCACCCTCACAGATACGCAGTATTTT.

This chain joins TRBV4-2 and TRBJ2-7; no firm D call. With 0 bases removed from V and 6 bases from J, the gap between germline ends came to 9 bases. Looked up from germline, CDR1 is LGHNA and CDR2 is YNFKEQ. There are 13 residues in the CDR3. CDR3 region: CASSQDIRGEQYF. The CDR3 nucleotides read TGTGCCAGCAGCCAAGATATCCGAGGCGAGCAGTACTTC.

This clone was seen only once. J is TRBJ2-7 and V is TRBV4-1; 8 bases map to TRBD1. This CDR3 is 16 amino acids long. Germline CDR1 and CDR2: MGHRA and YSYEKL. The ends lost 0 bases at V and 2 bases at J; junction bases unmatched: 6. CDR3 protein: CASSQDGPGQAYEQYF. The CDR3 DNA sequence: TGCGCCAGCAGCCAAGATGGTCCGGGACAGGCCTACGAGCAGTACTTC.

The genes are TRBV7-6 and TRBJ1-4; D is unresolved. Germline V gene data show CDR1 as SGHVS and CDR2 as FNYEAQ. This CDR3 has 15 residues. V lost 5 bases and J lost 2, with 12 bases in between. CDR3 DNA sequence: TGTGCCAGCAGCGCCACGTTCGGTACTAATGAAAAACTGTTTTTT. This encodes CASSATFGTNEKLFF.

The chain has TRBV5-1 and TRBJ2-2; the match to TRBD2 covers 10 bases. CDR3 length: 15 residues. After removal of 1 base from V and 7 bases from J, the junction contained 4 bases not matched to a gene. The germline gives CDR1 SGHRS, CDR2 YFSETQ. CDR3 sequence: CASSLRLAGVGELFF. The CDR3 coding sequence is TGCGCCAGCAGCTTGCGTCTAGCGGGAGTCGGGGAGCTGTTTTTT.

The chain recombines TRBV2 with TRBJ1-1; D is unresolved. Germline-derived CDR1 and CDR2 are SNHLY and FYNNEI. Trimming pared 6 bases from V and 6 bases from J, leaving 17 bases between. The CDR3 spans 14 residues. The CDR3 sequence: CASSVVREVAEAFF. DNA for the CDR3: TGTGCCAGCAGCGTCGTTCGGGAGGTAGCTGAAGCTTTCTTT.

V gene TRBV6-1 combines with J gene TRBJ2-1; no clear D. V was trimmed by 5 bases and J by 4 bases, leaving 3 bases between them. The CDR3 totals 11 residues. The germline V gene encodes CDR1 MNHNS and CDR2 SASEGT. The CDR3 sequence: CASSLYNEQFF. The CDR3 nucleotides are TGTGCCAGCAGTCTATACAATGAGCAGTTCTTC.

In this sample, this clone turned up a few times. The V gene is TRBV30, the J gene TRBJ2-7; TRBD2 agrees at 11 bases. After removal of 0 bases from V and 5 bases from J, the junction contained 18 bases not matched to a gene. The CDR3 loop spans 19 amino acids. Germline values: CDR1 GTSNPN, CDR2 SVGIG (reference sequence). The CDR3, as DNA: TGTGCCTGGAGTGTAGATAGAGTCCCCCCACCTAGCGGGAGGAACGAGCAGTACTTC. This translates into CAWSVDRVPPPSGRNEQYF. Together with reference TRBV30 and TRBJ2-7, the CDR3 gives the full variable domain: SQTIHQWPATLVQPVGSPLSLECTVEGTSNPNLYWYRQAAGRGLQLLFYSVGIGQISSEVPQNLSASRPQDRQFILSSKKLLLSDSGFYLCAWSVDRVPPPSGRNEQYFGPGTRLTVT.

The CDR3 bases are TGTGCCAGCAGACTAGGACGGGTTAACTATGGCTACACCTTC. It is translated as CASRLGRVNYGYTF. The V gene is TRBV5-6, the J gene TRBJ1-2; the D is unclear. This CDR3 has 14 residues. V dropped 5 bases and J dropped 1 base, with 12 bases sitting between them. CDR1 and CDR2 from the germline V gene are SGHDT and YYEEEE. Supplemented by reference TRBV5-6 and TRBJ1-2, the full variable domain reads DAGVTQSPTHLIKTRGQQVTLRCSPKSGHDTVSWYQQALGQGPQFIFQYYEEEERQRGNFPDRFSGHQFPNYSSELNVNALLLGDSALYLCASRLGRVNYGYTFGSGTRLTVV.

V is TRBV18 and J is TRBJ1-4; no clear D gene. This CDR3 comprises 13 residues. Germline CDR1 KGHSH, CDR2 LQKENI. Trimming stripped 6 bases from V and 8 bases from J, with 13 bases between. The CDR3 DNA follows: TGTGCCAGCTCCTTCGCGGGGAGCGAAAAACTGTTTTTT. It codes for CASSFAGSEKLFF.

The J gene is TRBJ1-2, the V gene TRBV10-3; 9 nucleotides agree with TRBD1. The CDR3 loop spans 15 amino acids. Germline lookup yields CDR1 ENHRY and CDR2 SYGVKD. The V segment lost 3 bases and the J segment 6 bases; nucleotides outside the gene matches: 8. CDR3 nucleotide sequence: TGTGCCATCAGTGAACTACAGGGGGCGAAAGATGGCTACACCTTC. Translated, it gives CAISELQGAKDGYTF.

The chain combines TRBV2 with TRBJ1-4; D is perhaps TRBD1 (6 bases). V shed 8 bases and J shed 6 bases, with 16 bases lying between them. CDR3 length: 14 amino acids. Germline loops: CDR1 SNHLY, CDR2 FYNNEI. CDR3 sequence: CASERGGSDEKLFF. CDR3 nucleotide sequence: TGTGCCAGCGAAAGGGGGGGCAGCGATGAAAAACTGTTTTTT.

The CDR3 DNA sequence: TGTGCCAGTAAGACAGGGGACGAGACCCAGTACTTC. Residues: CASKTGDETQYF. The gene calls are TRBV6-6 and TRBJ2-5; 8 bases map to TRBD1. The CDR3 sequence is 12 residues long. V trimming: 9 bases; J trimming: 5 bases; junction bases outside the gene matches: 5. The germline gives CDR1 MNHNY, CDR2 SVGAGI (reference sequence).

This chain joins TRBV6-1 and TRBJ2-3; the D gene is possibly TRBD1 (5 bases). The germline V gene encodes CDR1 MNHNS and CDR2 SASEGT. The CDR3 has 16 residues. V lost 2 bases to trimming and J lost 0 bases, with 12 bases between them. The CDR3 loop is CASSEHFDSSTDTQYF. The CDR3 region has the DNA TGTGCCAGCAGTGAACATTTCGACAGTAGCACAGATACGCAGTATTTT.

This clone was seen more than once but under ten times. The chain recombines TRBV7-8 with TRBJ2-2; 15 positions match TRBD2. The V and J ends lost 5 bases and 1 base, in that order; junction bases with no gene match: 5. The CDR3 extends over 18 amino acids. In germline, CDR1 is SGHVS, CDR2 FQNEAQ. CDR3 region: CASSAGLAGGQNTGELFF. The CDR3 DNA is TGTGCCAGCAGCGCGGGACTAGCGGGGGGCCAGAACACCGGGGAGCTGTTTTTT.

The rearrangement links TRBV30 to TRBJ1-2, with 7 bases fitting TRBD1. The CDR3 runs 12 residues. The J segment lost 9 bases and the V segment lost 4 bases, leaving 8 bases of the junction unmatched. Looked up from germline, CDR1 is GTSNPN and CDR2 is SVGIG (reference sequence). CDR3 amino acids: CAWKGGGHSYTF. The CDR3 bases are TGTGCCTGGAAAGGGGGCGGTCACAGCTACACCTTC.

The V call is TRBV18, the J call TRBJ1-5; 7 bases are a match to TRBD1. V gave up 4 bases and J gave up 6 bases; unmatched junction bases: 6. CDR1 and CDR2 (germline): KGHSH, LQKENI. This CDR3 region has 14 residues. The CDR3: CASSRRQGSQPQHF. The CDR3 DNA reads TGTGCCAGCTCACGTCGACAGGGAAGTCAGCCCCAGCATTTT.

This chain connects TRBV25-1 to TRBJ1-2; TRBD1 matches 8 bases. With 11 bases clipped from V and 4 bases from J, the junction kept 12 bases outside the gene matches. The CDR3 has 14 residues. Germline assignment: CDR1 MGHDK and CDR2 SYGVNS. Written as DNA, the CDR3 is TGTGCCTCCCGAAGCGACAGGGGAAGCTATGGCTACACCTTC. As protein: CASRSDRGSYGYTF.

This clone was counted only a few times. V is TRBV13 and J is TRBJ2-7, with 8 bases identical to TRBD2. The ends lost 5 bases at V and 7 bases at J; junction bases unmatched: 4. Germline V CDR1 and CDR2: PRHDT, FYEKMQ (reference sequence). The CDR3 has 12 amino acids. CDR3 DNA sequence: TGTGCCAGCAGCATACGACTAGCGGAGCAGTACTTC. The encoded protein is CASSIRLAEQYF.

V gene TRBV7-6 combines with J gene TRBJ2-3, with TRBD2 identical over 8 bases. V dropped 0 bases and J dropped 1; count of bases not matched to a gene: 6. The CDR3 is 17 amino acids. Germline CDR1 and CDR2: SGHVS and FNYEAQ. The CDR3 loop is CASSLASSGGGTDTQYF. The DNA of the CDR3 is TGTGCCAGCAGCTTAGCGTCCAGCGGGGGTGGCACAGATACGCAGTATTTT.

This clone has more than one count but fewer than ten. The chain recombines TRBV18 with TRBJ1-1; D gene ambiguous. The CDR3 totals 16 residues. Germline V gene lookup returns CDR1 KGHSH and CDR2 LQKENI. V was trimmed by 0 bases and J by 0 bases, leaving 11 bases between them. CDR3 sequence: CASSPPSGSMNTEAFF. CDR3 nucleotide sequence: TGTGCCAGCTCACCACCGTCGGGTTCCATGAACACTGAAGCTTTCTTT.

V gene TRBV9 combines with J gene TRBJ2-1; no clear D. Deletions cut 3 bases from V and 0 bases from J, with 10 bases between. This CDR3 is built from 15 residues. In germline, CDR1 is SGDLS, CDR2 YYNGEE. Here the CDR3 reads CASSAEKSSYNEQFF. In DNA form, the CDR3 reads TGTGCCAGCAGCGCCGAGAAGAGCTCCTACAATGAGCAGTTCTTC.

This rearrangement joins TRBV6-1 to TRBJ1-1, with a weak D call TRBD1 (5 bases). Germline V gene data show CDR1 as MNHNS and CDR2 as SASEGT. The CDR3 runs 13 residues. Trimming took 3 bases from V and 11 from J, leaving 16 bases between them. The CDR3 reads CASSDFQGINAFF. The CDR3, as DNA: TGTGCCAGCAGTGACTTCCAGGGTATCAATGCTTTCTTT.

V and J are TRBV11-3 and TRBJ1-1, with 7 bases fitting TRBD1. V shed 3 bases and J 1 base; nucleotides not matched to a gene: 5. Germline V gene data show CDR1 as SGHNT and CDR2 as YENEEA. The length of the CDR3 is 15 residues. As DNA, the CDR3 is TGTGCCAGCAGCTTTACCGGGACAGCGAACACTGAAGCTTTCTTT. This sequence encodes CASSFTGTANTEAFF.

The chain uses TRBV2 and TRBJ2-1; D gene unclear. This CDR3 region has 13 residues. V lost 2 bases and J lost 5, with 7 bases in between. Germline V gene lookup returns CDR1 SNHLY and CDR2 FYNNEI. CDR3 bases: TGTGCCAGCAGTGAACTATACGACAATGAGCAGTTCTTC. It is translated as CASSELYDNEQFF.

The chain carries TRBV6-1 and TRBJ1-5; D is undetermined. Trimming removed 4 bases at V and 3 bases at J, with 10 bases between. This CDR3 is 14 amino acids long. Germline lookup yields CDR1 MNHNS and CDR2 SASEGT. This CDR3 is CASSGHSPNQPQHF. CDR3 DNA sequence: TGTGCCAGCAGTGGGCACAGTCCCAATCAGCCCCAGCATTTT.

This rearrangement joins TRBV5-6 to TRBJ1-5; the D gene is possibly TRBD1 (5 bases). Trimming took off 3 bases at V and 2 bases at J, with 9 bases between the two ends. Germline CDR1 reads SGHDT; CDR2 reads YYEEEE. This CDR3 comprises 14 residues. CDR3 loop: CASSYRQRNQPQHF. As DNA, the CDR3 is TGTGCCAGCAGCTACCGACAGCGCAATCAGCCCCAGCATTTT.

This clone was observed a few times. The V call is TRBV4-1, the J call TRBJ2-7, with D possibly being TRBD2 (5 bases). The V end was cut by 0 bases, the J end by 4 bases, with 7 bases between. Germline CDR1 is MGHRA and CDR2 is YSYEKL. The CDR3 spans 13 residues. The CDR3 DNA reads TGCGCCAGCAGCCAAGAGAGGGTTTACGAGCAGTACTTC. Its protein product is CASSQERVYEQYF.

The chain is built from TRBV28 and TRBJ2-2; the match to TRBD1 covers 11 bases. The trim removed 5 bases at V and 4 bases at J, leaving 12 bases unmatched. This CDR3 region has 18 residues. Germline assignment: CDR1 MDHEN and CDR2 SYDVKM. As DNA, the CDR3 is TGTGCCAGCAGTCCCCGGGACAGGGGGGTTTTGGGCACCGGGGAGCTGTTTTTT. Translation gives CASSPRDRGVLGTGELFF.

The chain has TRBV2 and TRBJ1-1; TRBD1 is a possible D gene (5 bases). V lost 9 bases to trimming and J lost 7 bases, with 18 bases between them. This CDR3 spans 13 amino acids. Germline V gene lookup returns CDR1 SNHLY and CDR2 FYNNEI. CDR3 DNA: TGTGCCAGTATTAACCGGGGGATGGATGAAGCTTTCTTT. It yields the protein CASINRGMDEAFF.